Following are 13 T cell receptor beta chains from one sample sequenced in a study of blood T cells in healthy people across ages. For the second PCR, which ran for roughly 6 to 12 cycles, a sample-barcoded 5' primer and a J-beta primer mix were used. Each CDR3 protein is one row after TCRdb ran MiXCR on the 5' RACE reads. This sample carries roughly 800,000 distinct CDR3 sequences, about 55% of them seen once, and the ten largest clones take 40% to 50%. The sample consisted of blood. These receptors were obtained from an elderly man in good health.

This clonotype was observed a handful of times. The CDR3 nucleotides read TGCAGTGCTAGCCTCGGGACGGTGGGCACTGAAGCTTTCTTT. This translates into CSASLGTVGTEAFF. V usage is TRBV20-1 and J usage is TRBJ1-1; perhaps TRBD1 as D (5 bases). The germline CDR1 and CDR2 sequences are DFQATT and SNEGSKA (reference sequence). CDR3 size: 14 residues. V lost 3 bases and J 4 bases, leaving 15 bases between the germline ends.

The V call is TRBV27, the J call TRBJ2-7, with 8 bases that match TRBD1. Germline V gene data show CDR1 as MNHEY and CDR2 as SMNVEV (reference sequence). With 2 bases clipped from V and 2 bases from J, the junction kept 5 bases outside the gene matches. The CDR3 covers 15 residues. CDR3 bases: TGTGCCAGCAGTTTAAACGGACAGGGACCCTACGAGCAGTACTTC. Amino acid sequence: CASSLNGQGPYEQYF.

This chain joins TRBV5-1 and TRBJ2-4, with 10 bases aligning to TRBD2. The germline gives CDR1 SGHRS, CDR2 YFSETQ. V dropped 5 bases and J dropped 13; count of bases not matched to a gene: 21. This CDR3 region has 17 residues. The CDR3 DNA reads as TGCGCCAGCAGGGGTCGGACCGGACTAGCGGAATACAATGAGCAGTACTTC. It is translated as CASRGRTGLAEYNEQYF.

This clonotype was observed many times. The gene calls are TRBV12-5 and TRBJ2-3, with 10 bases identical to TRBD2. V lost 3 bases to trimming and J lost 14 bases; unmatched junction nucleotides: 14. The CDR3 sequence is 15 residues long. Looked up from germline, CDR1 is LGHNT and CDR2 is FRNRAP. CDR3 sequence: CASGLLLAGSRYAYF. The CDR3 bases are TGTGCTAGTGGTTTATTACTAGCGGGAAGTAGATACGCGTATTTT.

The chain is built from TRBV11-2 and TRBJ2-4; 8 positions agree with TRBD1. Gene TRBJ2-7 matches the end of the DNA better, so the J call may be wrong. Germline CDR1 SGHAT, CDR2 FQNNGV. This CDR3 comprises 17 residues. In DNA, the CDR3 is TGTGCCAGCAGCTTAAGACAGGGGACAGGAGAAATCTACGAGCAGTACTTC. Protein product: CASSLRQGTGEIYEQYF.

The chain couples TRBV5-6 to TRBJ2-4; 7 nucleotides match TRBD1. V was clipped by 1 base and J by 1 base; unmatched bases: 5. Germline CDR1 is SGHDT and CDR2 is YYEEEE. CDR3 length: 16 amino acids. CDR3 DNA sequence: TGTGCCAGCAGCTTGCAGGGGGTCTGGGCCAAAAACATTCAGTACTTC. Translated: CASSLQGVWAKNIQYF.

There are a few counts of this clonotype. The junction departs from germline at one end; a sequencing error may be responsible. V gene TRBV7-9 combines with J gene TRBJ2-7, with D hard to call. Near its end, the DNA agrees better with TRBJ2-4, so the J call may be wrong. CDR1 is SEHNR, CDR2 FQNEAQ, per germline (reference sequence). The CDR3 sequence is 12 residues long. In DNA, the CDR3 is TGTGCCAGCAGCTTAGCCGAAAACATTCAGTACTTC. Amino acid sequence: CASSLAENIQYF.

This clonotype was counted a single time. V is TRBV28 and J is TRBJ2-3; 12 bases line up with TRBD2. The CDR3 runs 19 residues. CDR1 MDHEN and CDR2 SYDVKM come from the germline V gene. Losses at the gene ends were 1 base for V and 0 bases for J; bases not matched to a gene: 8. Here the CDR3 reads CASSLFATGTSGSTDTQYF. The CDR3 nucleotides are TGTGCCAGCAGTTTATTCGCGACCGGGACTAGCGGGAGCACAGATACGCAGTATTTT.

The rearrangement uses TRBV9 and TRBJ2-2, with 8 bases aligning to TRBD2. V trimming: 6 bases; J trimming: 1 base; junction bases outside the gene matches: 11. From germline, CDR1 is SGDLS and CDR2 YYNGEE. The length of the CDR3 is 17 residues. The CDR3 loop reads CASKRGSGSWNTGELFF. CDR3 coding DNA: TGTGCCAGCAAGAGGGGCAGCGGGAGTTGGAACACCGGGGAGCTGTTTTTT.

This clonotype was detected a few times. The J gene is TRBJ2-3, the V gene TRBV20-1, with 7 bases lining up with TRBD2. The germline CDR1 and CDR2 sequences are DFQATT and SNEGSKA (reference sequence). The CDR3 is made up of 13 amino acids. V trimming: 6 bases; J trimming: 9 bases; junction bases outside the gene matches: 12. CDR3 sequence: CSAIPSGTVTQYF. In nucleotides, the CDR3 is TGCAGTGCCATCCCCAGCGGGACGGTAACGCAGTATTTT.

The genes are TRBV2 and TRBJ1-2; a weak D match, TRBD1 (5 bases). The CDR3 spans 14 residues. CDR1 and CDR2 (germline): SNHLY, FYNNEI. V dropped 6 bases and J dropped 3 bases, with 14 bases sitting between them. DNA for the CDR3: TGTGCCAGCAGAGGGACCCTGGGGTACTATGGCTACACCTTC. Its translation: CASRGTLGYYGYTF.

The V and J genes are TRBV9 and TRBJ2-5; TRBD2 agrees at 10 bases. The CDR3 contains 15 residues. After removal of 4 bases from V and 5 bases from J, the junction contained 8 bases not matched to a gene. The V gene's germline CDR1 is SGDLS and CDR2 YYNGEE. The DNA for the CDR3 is TGTGCCAGCAGCCCGGGACTAGCGCCCACGGAGACCCAGTACTTC. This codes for CASSPGLAPTETQYF.

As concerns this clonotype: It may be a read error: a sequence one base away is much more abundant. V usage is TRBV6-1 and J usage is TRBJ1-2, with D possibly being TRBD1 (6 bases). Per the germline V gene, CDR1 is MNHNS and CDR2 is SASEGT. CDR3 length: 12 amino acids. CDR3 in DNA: TGTGCCAGCTCCGACAGGAACTATGACTACACCTTC. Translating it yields CASSDRNYDYTF.